Reported below is one T cell receptor beta chain. Its antigen is undetermined. The donors gave bone marrow, and they were healthy. The data stem from a study of cytomegalovirus exposure and HLA in healthy donors. The study's findings and limits: Information on immune exposure was restricted to one variable (CMV serostatus).

The PCR ran on 60 Vbeta and 13 Jbeta primers. TCRdb's copy holds only in-frame clones and misses some; the assay was immunoSEQ multiplex PCR. The sample consists of approximately 150,000 clones, more than 80% of them appearing once. The germline V gene has CDR1 SGHTS and CDR2 YDEGEE. The V end was cut by 4 bases, the J end by 7 bases, with 9 bases between. The CDR3 is made up of 13 amino acids. The chain employs TRBV5-8 and TRBJ1-6, with D perhaps TRBD1 (5 bases). Sequencing was carried out using PBMCs. This clonotype was sampled from a woman aged 50 to 65 in good health and CMV-seronegative. CDR3 in amino acids: CASSKRQNSPLHF. Here the CDR3 DNA reads TGTGCCAGCAGCAAACGACAGAATTCACCCCTCCACTTT.